This is a list of T cell receptor beta chains from one sample in a study of cytomegalovirus exposure and HLA in healthy donors. Data came from immunoSEQ multiplex PCR; TCRdb stores just in-frame clones and leaves some out. The sample shows tens of thousands of clones, about three quarters of them seen only once. What was sequenced was PBMCs. The receptors here all came from a man younger than 35 in good health and CMV-seronegative. Both conserved end residues are part of each CDR3. D genes are given only for firm matches. Size values are once, few and many counts, or a class for expanded clones, and some rows have none.

v_gene,j_gene,d_gene,abundance,CDR3aa,CDR3nt
TRBV10-1,TRBJ2-4,NA,NA,CASSGGGAKNIQYF,TGCGCCAGCAGTGGTGGAGGGGCCAAAAACATTCAGTACTTT
TRBV4-1,TRBJ2-7,NA,NA,CASSQAASGTYEQYF,TGCGCCAGCAGCCAAGCTGCATCGGGGACCTACGAGCAGTACTTC
TRBV30,TRBJ2-5,NA,NA,CAWSRQTQETQYF,TGTGCCTGGAGTCGGCAGACTCAAGAGACCCAGTACTTC
TRBV7-2,TRBJ2-5,NA,NA,CASSLRQGWETQYF,TGTGCCAGCAGCTTAAGGCAGGGTTGGGAGACCCAGTACTTC
TRBV4-2,TRBJ2-4,TRBD1,NA,CASSQDGQGRGIQYF,TGTGCCAGCAGCCAAGATGGACAGGGGAGAGGCATTCAGTACTTC
TRBV27,TRBJ2-7,NA,few,CASSPQGGEQYF,TGTGCCAGCAGTCCTCAGGGGGGCGAGCAGTACTTC
TRBV6-5,TRBJ2-1,TRBD2,NA,CASSYSVAGGLFF,TGTGCCAGCAGTTACTCTGTCGCGGGAGGGCTGTTCTTC
TRBV27,TRBJ2-7,TRBD1,NA,CASSSDRGNEQYF,TGTGCCAGCAGTTCTGACAGGGGGAACGAGCAGTACTTC
TRBV5-1,TRBJ2-5,TRBD2,NA,CASSPGGSEETQYF,TGCGCCAGCAGTCCCGGCGGGAGTGAGGAGACCCAGTACTTC
TRBV29-1,TRBJ2-7,TRBD1,few,CSVGAGTAAYEQYF,TGCAGCGTTGGGGCTGGGACAGCTGCCTACGAGCAGTACTTC
TRBV7-8,TRBJ2-1,TRBD2,NA,CASSSPGLAGYNEQFF,TGTGCCAGCAGCTCTCCGGGACTAGCGGGATACAATGAGCAGTTCTTC
TRBV6-1,TRBJ1-5,TRBD1,NA,CASSTPGTGYQPQHF,TGTGCCAGCAGTACCCCCGGGACAGGGTATCAGCCCCAGCATTTT
TRBV11-2,TRBJ1-2,NA,NA,CASSPVAAEVYGYTF,TGTGCCAGCAGCCCGGTCGCGGCAGAAGTCTATGGCTACACCTTC
TRBV7-9,TRBJ1-2,TRBD1,NA,CASSARDSNYGYTF,TGTGCCAGCAGCGCCCGGGACAGCAACTATGGCTACACCTTC
TRBV28,TRBJ2-6,TRBD1,NA,CASSPGQGIRGANVLTF,TGTGCCAGCAGTCCGGGACAGGGTATTCGTGGGGCCAACGTCCTGACTTTC
TRBV28,TRBJ2-2,TRBD2,few,CASSLYRLAGHTGELFF,TGTGCCAGCAGTTTATATAGACTAGCGGGCCACACCGGGGAGCTGTTTTTT
TRBV19,TRBJ1-3,TRBD1,NA,CASSGTGRGNTIYF,TGTGCCAGTAGCGGGACAGGGAGAGGAAACACCATATATTTT
TRBV28,TRBJ1-5,NA,few,CASSLHQAQPQHF,TGTGCCAGCAGTTTACACCAAGCCCAGCCCCAGCATTTT
TRBV13,TRBJ2-7,NA,few,CASSSSRSYEQYF,TGTGCCAGCAGCTCTTCGCGATCCTACGAGCAGTACTTC
TRBV12-5,TRBJ1-1,TRBD1,few,CASGDRDRGNTEAFF,TGTGCTAGTGGGGACAGGGACAGGGGGAACACTGAAGCTTTCTTT
TRBV15,TRBJ2-7,TRBD1,NA,CATSRDRLTYEQYF,TGTGCCACCAGCCGGGACAGACTTACCTACGAGCAGTACTTC
TRBV27,TRBJ2-7,TRBD1,NA,CASSWLDRTYEQYF,TGTGCCAGCAGTTGGTTGGACAGGACCTACGAGCAGTACTTC
TRBV29-1,TRBJ2-7,NA,few,CSVGERDKRKYEQYF,TGCAGCGTTGGAGAACGGGACAAACGGAAGTACGAGCAGTACTTC
TRBV30,TRBJ2-7,TRBD2,NA,CAWSAGRVEQYF,TGTGCCTGGAGTGCGGGGAGGGTCGAGCAGTACTTC
TRBV7-9,TRBJ1-2,NA,NA,CASSLDRSLGYTF,TGTGCCAGCAGCTTAGACAGGTCGCTTGGCTACACCTTC
TRBV2,TRBJ2-2,TRBD1,NA,CASRRRGTGASFGGELFF,TGTGCCAGCAGAAGGAGAGGGACAGGGGCATCCTTTGGCGGGGAGCTGTTTTTT
TRBV11-2,TRBJ1-2,TRBD1,NA,CASSLAQGADYGYTF,TGTGCCAGCAGCTTAGCCCAGGGGGCGGACTATGGCTACACCTTC
TRBV4-1,TRBJ2-7,TRBD2,NA,CASSQDLAGTYEQYF,TGCGCCAGCAGCCAAGATCTAGCGGGTACCTACGAGCAGTACTTC
TRBV4-3,TRBJ2-7,TRBD2,NA,CASSQGLAGAYEQYF,TGCGCCAGCAGCCAAGGACTAGCGGGAGCCTACGAGCAGTACTTC
TRBV29-1,TRBJ2-4,TRBD2,NA,CSVAGTSKNIQYF,TGCAGCGTTGCCGGGACTAGTAAAAACATTCAGTACTTC
TRBV28,TRBJ2-4,TRBD1,NA,CASSLGQGQNIQYF,TGTGCCAGCAGTCTTGGACAGGGCCAAAACATTCAGTACTTC
TRBV30,TRBJ2-7,NA,few,CAWSDFRTAGSYEQYF,TGTGCCTGGAGTGACTTCAGGACAGCCGGTTCCTACGAGCAGTACTTC
TRBV11-3,TRBJ2-7,NA,NA,CASSFRLRSYEQYF,TGTGCCAGCAGCTTCCGGTTGAGGTCCTACGAGCAGTACTTC
TRBV30,TRBJ2-5,NA,NA,CAWGAVGTQYF,TGTGCCTGGGGGGCGGTGGGGACCCAGTACTTC
TRBV28,TRBJ2-3,NA,once,CASIPGGTDTQYF,TGTGCCAGCATACCGGGCGGGACAGATACGCAGTATTTT
TRBV7-3,TRBJ2-1,NA,once,CASSIQGSYNEQFF,TGTGCCAGCAGCATACAGGGATCTTACAATGAGCAGTTCTTC
TRBV5-1,TRBJ2-3,NA,NA,CASSFGTDTQYF,TGCGCCAGCAGCTTCGGTACAGATACGCAGTATTTT
TRBV29-1,TRBJ2-5,TRBD2,NA,CSGGTSQETQYF,TGCAGCGGCGGGACTAGCCAGGAGACCCAGTACTTC
TRBV11-1,TRBJ2-7,NA,NA,CASSLFSVYEQYF,TGTGCCAGCAGCTTATTTAGCGTCTACGAGCAGTACTTC
TRBV2,TRBJ2-4,NA,NA,CASSEGQNIQYF,TGTGCCAGCAGTGAGGGCCAAAACATTCAGTACTTC
TRBV28,TRBJ2-1,NA,NA,CASSLLLVSYNEQFF,TGTGCCAGCAGTTTGCTCCTAGTCTCCTACAATGAGCAGTTCTTC
TRBV6-1,TRBJ1-5,TRBD1,NA,CASSEADRGYQPQHF,TGTGCCAGCAGTGAAGCCGACAGGGGTTATCAGCCCCAGCATTTT
TRBV28,TRBJ1-2,TRBD1,NA,CASSIGTAGGYTF,TGTGCCAGCAGTATTGGGACAGCAGGAGGCTACACCTTC
TRBV4-1,TRBJ2-7,NA,NA,CASSQGLAGFSSYEQYF,TGCGCCAGCAGCCAAGGGCTAGCCGGCTTTAGCTCCTACGAGCAGTACTTC
TRBV7-9,TRBJ2-5,TRBD2,NA,CASSRSSGRKETQYF,TGTGCCAGCAGCAGGTCTAGCGGGAGAAAAGAGACCCAGTACTTC
TRBV30,TRBJ2-7,NA,NA,CAWSAGYEQYF,TGTGCCTGGAGTGCCGGGTACGAGCAGTACTTC
TRBV7-9,TRBJ2-7,NA,NA,CASSSTGHEQYF,TGTGCCAGCAGCTCCACAGGGCACGAGCAGTACTTC
TRBV4-2,TRBJ2-6,NA,NA,CASSQEWPGAGANVLTF,TGTGCCAGCAGCCAAGAGTGGCCAGGTGCTGGGGCCAACGTCCTGACTTTC
TRBV30,TRBJ1-1,TRBD1,once,CAWSRIGTGTEAFF,TGTGCCTGGAGCCGGATTGGGACAGGGACTGAAGCTTTCTTT
TRBV6-1,TRBJ1-5,NA,few,CASSEIGRGHQPQHF,TGTGCCAGCAGTGAAATCGGGCGGGGGCACCAGCCCCAGCATTTT
TRBV7-2,TRBJ1-2,NA,NA,CASSTRHQEHGYTF,TGTGCCAGCAGTACCAGACACCAAGAACATGGCTACACCTTC
TRBV6-5,TRBJ1-2,NA,NA,CASSRGQGNGYTF,TGTGCCAGCAGTCGCGGCCAGGGAAACGGCTACACCTTC
TRBV5-6,TRBJ1-6,TRBD1,few,CASQGQGNSPLHF,TGTGCCAGCCAGGGACAGGGGAATTCACCCCTCCACTTT
TRBV10-3,TRBJ2-3,TRBD2,once,CAISLSGSGTDTQYF,TGTGCCATCAGTCTTAGCGGGAGTGGCACAGATACGCAGTATTTT
TRBV4-3,TRBJ1-6,NA,NA,CASSQDGHNSPLHF,TGCGCCAGCAGCCAAGATGGCCATAATTCACCCCTCCACTTT